Each of the 26 T cell receptor beta chains below was sequenced from the same sample in a study of vaccination effects on CD4 cells after COVID-19. Some clones are missing from TCRdb's copy, which holds only in-frame ones; the method was immunoSEQ multiplex PCR. This repertoire shows about 50,000 clones, around 80% found once; its top ten account for approximately 5.1%. CD4+ T cell isolation took place after nine to eleven days of culture. This person caught SARS-CoV-2 sometime from March to December 2020, and PCR testing confirmed the infection. Participants received two doses of either the BNT162b2 or mRNA-1273 vaccine. The antigens these receptors bind are not known. The specimen was CD4+ T cells from PBMCs cultured without peptide, collected after COVID-19 vaccination. Receptor source: a human donor who had a prior SARS-CoV-2 infection.

The V gene is TRBV5-1, the J gene TRBJ1-6; D remains unclear. V was shortened by 1 base and J by 10 bases, with 12 bases between the two germline ends. CDR1 is SGHRS and CDR2 is YFSETQ in the germline V gene. The length of the CDR3 is 14 residues. This CDR3 reads CASSLRGYGSPLHF. As DNA, the CDR3 is TGCGCCAGCAGCTTGCGAGGGTACGGGTCACCCCTCCACTTT.

V gene TRBV11-2 combines with J gene TRBJ2-7, with 11 bases fitting TRBD2. The germline CDR1 and CDR2 sequences are SGHAT and FQNNGV. The CDR3 sequence is 17 residues long. V lost 3 bases, J lost 6 bases, and 13 bases stayed unmatched. CDR3 sequence reads: CASSLGLAGGPQGEQYF. CDR3 bases: TGTGCCAGCAGCTTGGGGCTAGCGGGGGGTCCTCAGGGCGAGCAGTACTTC.

The chain recombines TRBV14 with TRBJ1-1, with D maybe TRBD1 (5 bases). The CDR3 consists of 13 residues. V was clipped by 0 bases and J by 10 bases, with 12 bases between them. The germline gives CDR1 SGHDN, CDR2 FVKESK. The CDR3 region is CASSQDPRRGAFF. In nucleotides, the CDR3 is TGTGCCAGCAGCCAAGACCCCCGAAGGGGAGCTTTCTTT.

The DNA of the CDR3 is TGCGCCAGCAGCTTGGGGCGGGGTAACACTGAAGCTTTCTTT. Translating it yields CASSLGRGNTEAFF. The rearrangement joins TRBV5-1 to TRBJ1-1; no clear D gene. V was shortened by 0 bases and J by 2 bases, with 8 bases between the two germline ends. The CDR3 is made up of 14 amino acids. Germline CDR1 SGHRS, CDR2 YFSETQ.

The V and J genes are TRBV7-9 and TRBJ1-4; D is possibly TRBD1 (5 bases). This CDR3 region has 14 residues. V lost 5 bases to trimming and J lost 8 bases, with 15 bases between them. Germline loops: CDR1 SEHNR, CDR2 FQNEAQ (reference sequence). The CDR3, as DNA: TGTGCCAGCAGCCAATCGCTACAGGCCGAAAAACTGTTTTTT. It translates to CASSQSLQAEKLFF.

The rearrangement joins TRBV4-1 to TRBJ2-7; 15 nucleotides agree with TRBD2. The CDR3 sequence is 19 residues long. Per germline, CDR1 MGHRA and CDR2 YSYEKL. V was pared by 4 bases and J by 4 bases, with 14 bases of the junction left unmatched. CDR3 nucleotides: TGCGCCAGCAGCCCCTATCCCCCGGGACTAGCGGGAGGATCTTACGAGCAGTACTTC. Translated, it gives CASSPYPPGLAGGSYEQYF.

The genes are TRBV11-3 and TRBJ2-7; 7 positions match TRBD2. The CDR3 has 15 amino acids. In germline, CDR1 is SGHNT, CDR2 YENEEA. V was clipped by 1 base and J by 2 bases; unmatched bases: 5. The CDR3 loop reads CASSLGPAGPYEQYF. The CDR3 coding sequence is TGTGCCAGCAGCTTAGGCCCAGCGGGACCCTACGAGCAGTACTTC.

The CDR3 here is CASSNHYQDNQETQYF. The CDR3, as DNA: TGTGCCAGCAGTAACCACTACCAAGATAATCAAGAGACCCAGTACTTC. V gene TRBV6-2 or TRBV6-3 combines with J gene TRBJ2-5; D is unclear. Trimming removed 5 bases at V and 2 bases at J, with 18 bases between. The CDR3 sequence is 16 residues long. Germline CDR1 and CDR2: MNHEY and SVGEGT.

The chain recombines TRBV10-3 with TRBJ2-2, with a tentative D call TRBD2 (6 bases). Trimming pared 3 bases from V and 4 bases from J, leaving 21 bases between. This CDR3 spans 18 amino acids. The germline CDR1 and CDR2 sequences are ENHRY and SYGVKD. CDR3 sequence: CAISDARTITSGTGELFF. The CDR3 region has the DNA TGTGCCATCAGTGATGCGAGGACTATCACCTCGGGCACCGGGGAGCTGTTTTTT.

This sequence joins TRBV5-4 and TRBJ2-3; no clear D gene. CDR3 length: 16 residues. Germline V gene sequence: CDR1 SGHNT, CDR2 YYREEE (reference sequence). Trimming removed 4 bases at V and 1 base at J, with 16 bases between. CDR3 DNA: TGTGCCAGCAGCCCCCGAAACGACCTCGGCACAGATACGCAGTATTTT. Translated: CASSPRNDLGTDTQYF. Combining the CDR3 with reference TRBV5-4 and TRBJ2-3 gives the whole variable domain ETGVTQSPTHLIKTRGQQVTLRCSSQSGHNTVSWYQQALGQGPQFIFQYYREEENGRGNFPPRFSGLQFPNYSSELNVNALELDDSALYLCASSPRNDLGTDTQYFGPGTRLTVL.

CDR3 sequence: CASSLGVTDTQYF. CDR3 in DNA: TGTGCCAGTAGTCTAGGGGTCACAGATACGCAGTATTTT. J is TRBJ2-3 and V is TRBV19, with a tentative D call TRBD1 (5 bases). Germline CDR1 reads LNHDA; CDR2 reads SQIVND (reference sequence). Trimming removed 5 bases from V and 2 bases from J, with 8 bases in between. This CDR3 comprises 13 residues.

The J gene is TRBJ1-3, the V gene TRBV2; D may be TRBD1 (5 bases). The germline V and J ends were trimmed by 6 bases and 0 bases, with 12 bases remaining between them. Germline CDR1 reads SNHLY; CDR2 reads FYNNEI. The CDR3 extends over 15 amino acids. The CDR3 spells CASRHRLVSGNTIYF. In nucleotides, the CDR3 is TGTGCCAGCAGACACAGGCTAGTCTCTGGAAACACCATATATTTT.

This clone was detected only a few times. This rearrangement joins TRBV11-3 to TRBJ1-6; 7 bases fit TRBD1. The CDR3 spans 20 residues. V gave up 5 bases and J gave up 14 bases; unmatched junction bases: 30. CDR1 SGHNT and CDR2 YENEEA come from the germline V gene. CDR3 residues: CASSPTLPDRHVAPIDTLHF. In nucleotides, the CDR3 is TGTGCCAGCAGCCCAACCTTACCGGACAGGCACGTAGCTCCTATAGACACCCTCCACTTT.

This rearrangement joins TRBV6-1 to TRBJ1-4; 9 bases are shared with TRBD1. The CDR3 consists of 14 residues. Germline assignment: CDR1 MNHNS and CDR2 SASEGT. J lost 8 bases, V lost 1 base, and 2 bases had no gene match. The CDR3 DNA reads TGTGCCAGCAGTGAAGAGGGACAGGGAGAAAAACTGTTTTTT. Protein: CASSEEGQGEKLFF.

The CDR3 DNA reads TGTGCCAGCAGCTTACGGGAAGGGGAGACCCAGTACTTC. Its translation is CASSLREGETQYF. The chain is built from TRBV7-3 and TRBJ2-5, with D perhaps matching TRBD2 (5 bases). The V gene's germline CDR1 is SGHTA and CDR2 FQGTGA. The CDR3 runs to 13 residues. Trimming shortened V by 2 bases and J by 5 bases, and 9 bases separated the two germline ends.

The chain joins TRBV4-3 to TRBJ2-7; TRBD2 aligns across 9 bases. The CDR3 is 14 residues long. After removal of 5 bases from V and 5 bases from J, the junction contained 7 bases not matched to a gene. CDR1 is LGHNA and CDR2 is YSLEER in the germline V gene. The CDR3 loop is CASSYSGRSDEQYF. CDR3 coding DNA: TGCGCCAGCAGCTACAGCGGGAGGTCCGACGAGCAGTACTTC.

This rearrangement joins TRBV4-3 to TRBJ1-2, with D tentatively TRBD1 (5 bases). Germline V CDR1 and CDR2: LGHNA, YSLEER. V lost 4 bases to trimming and J lost 2 bases, with 14 bases between them. CDR3 length: 15 residues. The CDR3 DNA sequence: TGCGCCAGCAGCCCTCAACCGACAGAAAACTATGGCTACACCTTC. It is translated as CASSPQPTENYGYTF.

This chain links TRBV7-2 with TRBJ2-1, with D possibly called TRBD1 or TRBD2 (7 bases each). Trimming pared 1 base from V and 4 bases from J, leaving 14 bases between. CDR1 is SGHTA, CDR2 FQGNSA, per germline. The CDR3 is 16 residues long. CDR3 bases: TGTGCCAGCAGCTTAGGCAGGGGGAGGGGATACAATGAGCAGTTCTTC. Its translation is CASSLGRGRGYNEQFF.

This clone was detected once. The chain couples TRBV5-1 to TRBJ1-1, with unresolved D. The V end lost 1 base, the J end lost 1 base, and 5 bases lay between the germline ends. The CDR3 is 13 amino acids. From germline, CDR1 is SGHRS and CDR2 YFSETQ. CDR3 DNA: TGCGCCAGCAGCTTGACAGAGAACACTGAAGCTTTCTTT. Protein: CASSLTENTEAFF.

The chain uses TRBV7-9 and TRBJ2-7; tentative D call: TRBD1 (7 bases). Germline CDR1 SEHNR, CDR2 FQNEAQ (reference sequence). CDR3 length equals 17 residues. Trimming pared 1 base from V and 3 bases from J, leaving 19 bases between. The DNA for the CDR3 is TGTGCCAGCAGCTTAGGGGCAGGGGGACTCGGAAACTACGAGCAGTACTTC. This gives the protein CASSLGAGGLGNYEQYF.

The J gene is TRBJ1-4, the V gene TRBV6-5; maybe TRBD1 (5 bases). Germline V CDR1 and CDR2: MNHEY, SVGAGI. The CDR3 sequence is 14 residues long. The V end lost 6 bases, the J end lost 5 bases, and 13 bases lay between the germline ends. The CDR3 is CASSPDSPNEKLFF. DNA for the CDR3: TGTGCCAGCAGCCCCGACAGCCCGAATGAAAAACTGTTTTTT.

The V gene is TRBV5-1, the J gene TRBJ2-5; the match to TRBD2 covers 12 bases. J lost 5 bases, V lost 4 bases, and 9 bases had no gene match. Germline-derived CDR1 and CDR2 are SGHRS and YFSETQ. This CDR3 region has 16 residues. The CDR3 sequence: CASSPGLAGSYETQYF. The CDR3 DNA sequence: TGCGCCAGCAGCCCCGGACTAGCGGGGTCCTACGAGACCCAGTACTTC.

In its sample, this clone was seen a few times. The rearrangement links TRBV2 to TRBJ1-1; TRBD1 agrees at 8 bases. The CDR3 is made up of 14 amino acids. CDR1 and CDR2 (germline): SNHLY, FYNNEI. Trimming took 4 bases from V and 2 from J; bases not matched to a gene: 3. The CDR3 region is CASSVDRGNTEAFF. In DNA form, the CDR3 reads TGTGCCAGCAGTGTAGACAGGGGAAACACTGAAGCTTTCTTT.

The chain links TRBV4-3 to TRBJ2-1, with 11 nucleotides matching TRBD2. This CDR3 has 16 amino acids. The V segment lost 0 bases and the J segment 5 bases; nucleotides outside the gene matches: 3. The germline V gene has CDR1 LGHNA and CDR2 YSLEER. CDR3 residues: CASSQDRLAGNNEQFF. The CDR3 DNA reads as TGCGCCAGCAGCCAAGATAGACTAGCGGGGAACAATGAGCAGTTCTTC.

This chain joins TRBV19 and TRBJ2-1, with 7 nucleotides matching TRBD2. Trimming removed 2 bases from V and 2 bases from J; junction bases left unmatched: 6. Germline assignment: CDR1 LNHDA and CDR2 SQIVND (reference sequence). The CDR3 has 16 amino acids. Here the CDR3 DNA reads TGTGCCAGTAGTATACAGCCTAGCGGCGCCTACAATGAGCAGTTCTTC. As protein: CASSIQPSGAYNEQFF.

The V call is TRBV19, the J call TRBJ2-3; 8 nucleotides line up with TRBD2. The CDR3 length is 18 residues. Germline V gene data show CDR1 as LNHDA and CDR2 as SQIVND (reference sequence). V was pared by 4 bases and J by 1 base, with 13 bases of the junction left unmatched. The CDR3 DNA reads TGTGCCAGTAGTAAAGCGGGAGTAATGTTCGGGGGCACAGATACGCAGTATTTT. Translation: CASSKAGVMFGGTDTQYF.